This entry is about one T cell receptor (beta chain). The antigen remains unidentified. The data originate from a study of T cells expressing NK-cell markers. Study at large: Seven donors tested HCMV-seropositive and one tested seronegative among the eight sequenced. Study findings and constraints: Whether the expanded NKG2C+ T cell clones recognized HCMV remained unclear. The study found dominant NKG2C+ clonotypes at roughly 1.0-7.5% of CD8+ T cells in 5 or 6 donors.

TCR beta cDNA was made by 5'RACE template switching with UMIs. Reanalyzing the 5' RACE reads, TCRdb keeps one entry per CDR3 protein, without DNA. The table counts more than 250,000 distinct CDR3 sequences; around 0.4% lies in the top ten. Sequenced input: blood T cells: a sorted CD56 or NKG2C T cell subset, CD4+ or CD8+ T cells, or bulk PBMC T cells (not recorded which). This TCR was recovered from a man aged 18 to 30 in good health.

CDR3 protein: CASSLEQNIQYF. The V call is TRBV5-1, the J call TRBJ2-4. CDR3 length: 12 residues. Germline V CDR1 and CDR2: SGHRS, YFSETQ.